A single sample gave rise to the 10 T cell receptor beta chains below, sequenced in a study of Ad26.COV2.S vaccination and SARS-CoV-2 variants. Indicated treatment: about 20 received Ad26.COV2.S at low or high dose, single or two shots; about 5 received placebo; per-sample allocation not given. Specimen acquisition occurred on day 63 following the initial vaccine or placebo injection. Sequenced by immunoSEQ multiplex PCR; TCRdb stores in-frame clones only, minus some. The sample lists 350,000 to 500,000 clones, 85% to 90% occurring once. The material was peripheral blood, obtained in a trial of Ad26.COV2.S vaccine versus placebo. The origin of the receptors is a person aged 18-65 years who received the Ad26.COV2.S COVID-19 vaccine or a placebo.

The chain combines TRBV6-5 with TRBJ2-1; D is ambiguous. V was trimmed by 2 bases and J by 5 bases, leaving 7 bases between them. This CDR3 has 13 amino acids. Germline V lookup: CDR1 MNHEY, CDR2 SVGAGI. This CDR3 is CASSYGRNNEQFF. CDR3 DNA: TGTGCCAGCAGTTACGGACGGAACAATGAGCAGTTCTTC.

This chain joins TRBV7-9 and TRBJ1-3; 7 bases fit TRBD1. The CDR3 sequence is 15 residues long. Losses at the gene ends were 5 bases for V and 2 bases for J; bases not matched to a gene: 6. The germline V gene has CDR1 SEHNR and CDR2 FQNEAQ (reference sequence). Written as DNA, the CDR3 is TGTGCCAGCAGCGACCGGGACAGTGCTGGAAACACCATATATTTT. It yields the protein CASSDRDSAGNTIYF.

This rearrangement joins TRBV4-3 to TRBJ2-2; D may match TRBD1 or TRBD2 (5 bases each). V lost 0 bases and J 4 bases, leaving 6 bases between the germline ends. The CDR3 totals 14 residues. Germline CDR1 LGHNA, CDR2 YSLEER. Written as DNA, the CDR3 is TGCGCCAGCAGCCAAGAAGGGACCACCGGGGAGCTGTTTTTT. It yields the protein CASSQEGTTGELFF.

The V gene is TRBV29-1, the J gene TRBJ2-7; D might be TRBD2 (6 bases). Germline V gene data show CDR1 as SQVTM and CDR2 as ANQGSEA. The V gene lost 3 bases and the J gene lost 7 bases, with 19 bases spanning the gap. The CDR3 contains 14 residues. CDR3 coding DNA: TGCAGCGTTGAGGAGACTAGGGATGGTGGTGAGCAGTACTTC. It specifies CSVEETRDGGEQYF.

The gene calls are TRBV24-1 and TRBJ2-2, with D hard to call. V shed 7 bases and J shed 2 bases, with 7 bases lying between them. The germline V gene has CDR1 KGHDR and CDR2 SFDVKD. This CDR3 contains 13 residues. The CDR3 coding sequence is TGTGCCACCAGACAGCCCAACACCGGGGAGCTGTTTTTT. Amino acid sequence: CATRQPNTGELFF.

The gene calls are TRBV7-9 and TRBJ2-3; 9 nucleotides line up with TRBD2. Per germline, CDR1 SEHNR and CDR2 FQNEAQ (reference sequence). The CDR3 length is 15 residues. J was trimmed by 2 bases and V by 2 bases; bases with no gene match: 2. The CDR3 coding sequence is TGTGCCAGCAGCTTACTAGCGGGGTTCACAGATACGCAGTATTTT. It codes for CASSLLAGFTDTQYF. The complete variable domain, with remaining parts taken from reference TRBV7-9 and TRBJ2-3, reads DTGVSQNPRHKITKRGQNVTFRCDPISEHNRLYWYRQTLGQGPEFLTYFQNEAQLEKSRLLSDRFSAERPKGSFSTLEIQRTEQGDSAMYLCASSLLAGFTDTQYFGPGTRLTVL.

V usage is TRBV12-2 and J usage is TRBJ2-1; the D call in the table, TRBD2, was not verified against the DNA. TRBV12-2 corresponds to a pseudogene. The CDR3 contains 19 residues. This CDR3 is CASRTGGLPAGDPNNEQFF. The CDR3, as DNA: TGTGCAAGTCGCACCGGCGGTTTACCGGCGGGGGACCCCAACAATGAGCAGTTCTTC.

The V and J genes are TRBV4-1 and TRBJ2-7, with unresolved D. Trimming stripped 0 bases from V and 5 bases from J, with 11 bases between. Germline V gene lookup returns CDR1 MGHRA and CDR2 YSYEKL. This CDR3 contains 14 residues. The CDR3 DNA is TGCGCCAGCAGCCAAGACCTCAACCAAGACGAGCAGTACTTC. Translating gives CASSQDLNQDEQYF.

V usage is TRBV4-1 and J usage is TRBJ2-7; D is possibly TRBD2 (6 bases). Germline loops: CDR1 MGHRA, CDR2 YSYEKL. Deletions cut 2 bases from V and 6 bases from J, with 14 bases between. The CDR3 spans 14 residues. The chain's CDR3 is CASSQKPGLIEQYF. CDR3 coding DNA: TGCGCCAGCAGCCAAAAACCGGGACTTATCGAGCAGTACTTC.

This sequence joins TRBV4-3 and TRBJ2-7, with 10 bases that match TRBD2. Trimming cost V 1 base and J 2 bases; bases outside gene matches: 14. CDR1 is LGHNA and CDR2 is YSLEER in the germline V gene. The CDR3 spans 19 residues. CDR3 in DNA: TGCGCCAGCAGCCAAGTGGTACTAGCGGGACATAGGAACCCCTACGAGCAGTACTTC. Protein: CASSQVVLAGHRNPYEQYF.